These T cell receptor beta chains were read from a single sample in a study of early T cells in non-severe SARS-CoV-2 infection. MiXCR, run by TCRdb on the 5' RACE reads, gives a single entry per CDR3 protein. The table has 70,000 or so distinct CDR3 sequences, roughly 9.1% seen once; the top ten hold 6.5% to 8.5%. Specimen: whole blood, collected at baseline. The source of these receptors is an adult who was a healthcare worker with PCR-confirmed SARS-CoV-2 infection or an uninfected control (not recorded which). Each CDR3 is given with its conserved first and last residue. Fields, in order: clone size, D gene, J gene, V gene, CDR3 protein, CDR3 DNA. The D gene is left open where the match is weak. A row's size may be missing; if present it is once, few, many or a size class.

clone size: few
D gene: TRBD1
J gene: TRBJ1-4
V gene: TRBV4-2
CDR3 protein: CASSQDFGTENEKLFF
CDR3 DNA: TGTGCCAGCAGCCAAGATTTCGGGACAGAGAATGAAAAACTGTTTTTT

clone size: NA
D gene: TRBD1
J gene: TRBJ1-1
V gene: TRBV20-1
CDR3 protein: CSAPRTGGYTEAFF
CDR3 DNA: TGCAGTGCCCCGCGGACAGGGGGGTACACTGAAGCTTTCTTT

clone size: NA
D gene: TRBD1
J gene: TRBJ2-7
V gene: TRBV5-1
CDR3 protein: CASSPQGDPYEQYF
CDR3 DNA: TGCGCCAGCAGCCCCCAGGGGGACCCCTACGAGCAGTACTTC

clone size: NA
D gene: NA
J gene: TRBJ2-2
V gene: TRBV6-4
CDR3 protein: CASSESPNTGELFF
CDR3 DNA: TGTGCCAGCAGTGAGAGTCCCAACACCGGGGAGCTGTTTTTT

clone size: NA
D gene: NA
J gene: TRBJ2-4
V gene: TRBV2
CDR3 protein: CASSTPRVTKNIQYF
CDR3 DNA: TGTGCCAGCAGTACGCCAAGGGTAACCAAAAACATTCAGTACTTC

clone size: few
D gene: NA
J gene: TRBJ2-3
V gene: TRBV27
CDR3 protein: CATKKGVGDTQYF
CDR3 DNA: TGTGCCACTAAAAAGGGGGTAGGAGATACGCAGTATTTT

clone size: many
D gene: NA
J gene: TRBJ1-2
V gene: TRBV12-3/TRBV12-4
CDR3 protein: CASSFAGVYGYTF
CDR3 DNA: TGTGCCAGCAGTTTCGCAGGCGTCTATGGCTACACCTTC

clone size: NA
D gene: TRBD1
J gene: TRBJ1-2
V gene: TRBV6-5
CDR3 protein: CASNQRGQGKMGYGYTF
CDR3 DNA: TGTGCCAGCAACCAGAGGGGACAGGGAAAGATGGGCTATGGCTACACCTTC

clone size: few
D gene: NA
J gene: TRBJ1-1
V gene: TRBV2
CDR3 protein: CASSESRRRIGNTEAFF
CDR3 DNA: TGTGCCAGCAGTGAAAGTCGCAGGAGGATTGGGAACACTGAAGCTTTCTTT

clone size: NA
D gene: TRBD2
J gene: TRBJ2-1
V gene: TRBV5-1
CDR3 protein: CASSLAGGLSADEQFF
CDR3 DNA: TGCGCCAGCAGCTTGGCCGGGGGACTAAGCGCCGATGAGCAGTTCTTC

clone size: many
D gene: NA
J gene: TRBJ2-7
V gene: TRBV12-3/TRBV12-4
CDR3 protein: CASSQKKGGGGRSEQYF
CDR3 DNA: TGTGCCAGCAGTCAAAAAAAAGGCGGCGGGGGCCGATCCGAGCAGTACTTC